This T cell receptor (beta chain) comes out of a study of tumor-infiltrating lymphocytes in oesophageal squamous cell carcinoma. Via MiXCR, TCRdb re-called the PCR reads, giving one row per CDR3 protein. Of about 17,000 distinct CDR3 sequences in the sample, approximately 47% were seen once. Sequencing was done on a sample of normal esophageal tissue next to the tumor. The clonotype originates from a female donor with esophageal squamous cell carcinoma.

The CDR3 DNA sequence: TGTGCCTCCCAGTTGGCGGGGGTATACAATGAGCAGTTCTTC. Its protein is CASQLAGVYNEQFF. The gene calls are TRBV10-3 and TRBJ2-1, with 7 bases matching TRBD2. V was clipped by 11 bases and J by 4 bases; unmatched bases: 11. Per germline, CDR1 ENHRY and CDR2 SYGVKD. The CDR3 runs to 14 residues.